The sequence of this T cell receptor (beta chain) was determined in a study of vaccination and CD4 T cells after COVID-19. For the study at large: Fewer than ten convalescent cases were mild and one was severe, and all had been SARS-CoV-2 positive by nasal swab PCR.

As regards this clonotype: Its matching antigen is unknown.

Treatment indicated: roughly 11-day PBMC culture with coronavirus spike peptide pools or control peptides (ViraFEST assay). The ViraFEST method relied on peptide pools to expand antigen-specific T cells, followed by TCR sequencing. Germline CDR1 is DFQATT and CDR2 is SNEGSKA (reference sequence). The CDR3 runs 16 residues. With 4 bases clipped from V and 4 bases from J, the junction kept 10 bases outside the gene matches. CD4+ T cells that had been cultured provided DNA sequenced with the Oncomine TCR Beta short-read assay. Via MiXCR, TCRdb re-called the PCR reads, giving one row per CDR3 protein. The sample has some 25,000 distinct CDR3 sequences, approximately 50% seen once.

Sequencing input: CD4+ T cells from blood, cultured in vitro. The receptor comes from a human donor who had recovered from COVID-19. The chain joins TRBV20-1 to TRBJ2-3; 11 positions match TRBD2. As DNA, the CDR3 is TGCAGTGCTAACCCCATAGCGGGAGGGCCATCAGATACGCAGTATTTT. This encodes CSANPIAGGPSDTQYF.